Each of the 32 T cell receptor beta chains below was sequenced from the same sample in a study of blood T cells in healthy people across ages. Through a sample-barcoded 5' primer and a J-beta primer mix, a second PCR was run for roughly 7 to 12 cycles. TCRdb reanalysed the 5' RACE reads using MiXCR and keeps one entry per CDR3 protein. The sample records 550,000 to 600,000 distinct CDR3 sequences, 40% to 55% being singletons. The sample consisted of blood. All receptors come from an elderly man in good health.

In this sample, this clonotype turned up a few times. The chain combines TRBV7-9 with TRBJ2-1; 8 bases are a match to TRBD2. Per the germline V gene, CDR1 is SEHNR and CDR2 is FQNEAQ (reference sequence). J gave up 8 bases and V 1 base, and 13 bases lay outside the gene matches. The CDR3 sequence is 17 residues long. CDR3 amino acids: CASSLGPGLGSLYEQFF. In nucleotides, the CDR3 is TGTGCCAGCAGCTTAGGGCCGGGACTAGGGTCTTTGTATGAGCAGTTCTTC.

This clonotype came up a few times. V gene TRBV7-9 combines with J gene TRBJ1-2; D ambiguous. In germline, CDR1 is SEHNR, CDR2 FQNEAQ (reference sequence). The CDR3 contains 14 residues. V shed 5 bases and J shed 2 bases, with 12 bases lying between them. CDR3 amino acids: CASSRLELNYGYTF. CDR3 in DNA: TGTGCCAGCAGCCGCTTAGAATTGAACTATGGCTACACCTTC.

This clonotype came up many times. The V gene is TRBV20-1, the J gene TRBJ2-3; TRBD2 matches at 8 bases. CDR1 is DFQATT and CDR2 is SNEGSKA in the germline V gene (reference sequence). CDR3 length equals 13 residues. J gave up 4 bases and V 7 bases, and 7 bases lay outside the gene matches. The CDR3 region is CSVTRAGADTQYF. The CDR3 coding sequence is TGCAGTGTTACGAGAGCGGGAGCAGATACGCAGTATTTT.

This chain connects TRBV28 to TRBJ2-5, with D unresolved. The CDR3 length is 14 residues. V was clipped by 5 bases and J by 5 bases, with 15 bases between them. The germline CDR1 and CDR2 sequences are MDHEN and SYDVKM. CDR3 sequence: CASSVHVWAETQYF. The CDR3 bases are TGTGCCAGCAGTGTCCACGTATGGGCGGAGACCCAGTACTTC.

The chain links TRBV9 to TRBJ1-2; D is undetermined. Germline V gives CDR1 SGDLS, CDR2 YYNGEE. This CDR3 contains 16 residues. V gave up 0 bases and J gave up 3 bases, with 15 bases separating them. As DNA, the CDR3 is TGTGCCAGCAGCGTAGAACCGAGGGCCCTAGACTATGGCTACACCTTC. Protein: CASSVEPRALDYGYTF.

This clonotype turned up a few times. The CDR3 is CASSLGSAGGSTGELFF. In DNA form, the CDR3 reads TGTGCCAGCAGCTTGGGGTCGGCAGGGGGTTCGACCGGGGAGCTGTTTTTT. The chain couples TRBV5-5 to TRBJ2-2, with 7 positions matching TRBD1. The CDR3 is 17 amino acids. V dropped 0 bases and J dropped 5; count of bases not matched to a gene: 10. Germline V gene lookup returns CDR1 SGHKS and CDR2 YYEKEE (reference sequence).

The chain links TRBV20-1 to TRBJ1-2; D gene uncertain. V was pared by 3 bases and J by 4 bases, with 12 bases between. The CDR3 length is 13 residues. Germline V lookup: CDR1 DFQATT, CDR2 SNEGSKA (reference sequence). The CDR3 loop reads CSASVAGIYGYTF. CDR3 sequence (DNA): TGCAGTGCTAGCGTCGCAGGCATCTATGGCTACACCTTC.

The gene calls are TRBV27 and TRBJ1-6; 7 nucleotides agree with TRBD1. There are 14 residues in the CDR3. Germline values: CDR1 MNHEY, CDR2 SMNVEV (reference sequence). The V and J ends lost 5 bases and 5 bases, in that order; junction bases with no gene match: 3. This CDR3 is CASSKGAHNSPLHF. The CDR3 bases are TGTGCCAGCAGTAAGGGGGCTCATAATTCACCCCTCCACTTT.

This chain joins TRBV29-1 and TRBJ2-1, with 8 bases matching TRBD2. Trimming cost V 7 bases and J 4 bases; bases outside gene matches: 9. The CDR3 is 14 residues long. The V gene's germline CDR1 is SQVTM and CDR2 ANQGSEA. Here the CDR3 DNA reads TGCAGCGCCCCTGTGGCGGGGGGATACAATGAGCAGTTCTTC. Translated: CSAPVAGGYNEQFF.

In DNA, the CDR3 is TGTGCCAGCAGTACGGACTACGGACAGACAGATACGCAGTATTTT. Translated, it gives CASSTDYGQTDTQYF. The chain is built from TRBV28 and TRBJ2-3; either TRBD1 or TRBD2 may fit D (6 bases each). Germline CDR1 MDHEN, CDR2 SYDVKM. The CDR3 length is 15 residues. V lost 5 bases to trimming and J lost 3 bases, with 15 bases between them.

This chain uses TRBV9 with TRBJ1-1, with D maybe TRBD1 (6 bases). CDR3 length: 14 residues. V dropped 0 bases and J dropped 4 bases, with 10 bases sitting between them. Germline CDR1 is SGDLS and CDR2 is YYNGEE. In DNA form, the CDR3 reads TGTGCCAGCAGCGTAGCGGGACATGGCACTGAAGCTTTCTTT. This codes for CASSVAGHGTEAFF. Drawing the rest from reference TRBV9 and TRBJ1-1, the complete variable domain is DSGVTQTPKHLITATGQRVTLRCSPRSGDLSVYWYQQSLDQGLQFLIQYYNGEERAKGNILERFSAQQFPDLHSELNLSSLELGDSALYFCASSVAGHGTEAFFGQGTRLTVV.

Comment on this clonotype: This sequence may be a read error, since a much larger clone differs from it by one base. V is TRBV6-6 and J is TRBJ2-7; D call uncertain. The length of the CDR3 is 14 residues. From germline, CDR1 is MNHNY and CDR2 SVGAGI (reference sequence). V lost 5 bases and J 0 bases, leaving 11 bases between the germline ends. CDR3 bases: TGTGCCAGCAGTGTCCAGTCGAGCTCCTACGAGCAGTACTTC. Amino acids: CASSVQSSSYEQYF.

The chain links TRBV11-3 to TRBJ2-1; 14 bases are a match to TRBD2. CDR3 length equals 16 residues. V shed 1 base and J 9 bases; nucleotides not matched to a gene: 5. Germline-derived CDR1 and CDR2 are SGHNT and YENEEA. The CDR3 is CASSLAGTSGGGEQFF. CDR3 coding DNA: TGTGCCAGCAGCTTAGCTGGGACTAGCGGGGGTGGTGAGCAGTTCTTC.

The V gene is TRBV2, the J gene TRBJ2-7; maybe TRBD2 (6 bases). CDR3 size: 14 residues. V was clipped by 3 bases and J by 3 bases, with 12 bases between them. Looked up from germline, CDR1 is SNHLY and CDR2 is FYNNEI. The CDR3 DNA follows: TGTGCCAGCAGTGAGGGGGGATTTCTCTACGAGCAGTACTTC. This sequence encodes CASSEGGFLYEQYF. Variable domain in full (rest from reference TRBV2 and TRBJ2-7): EPEVTQTPSHQVTQMGQEVILRCVPISNHLYFYWYRQILGQKVEFLVSFYNNEISEKSEIFDDQFSVERPDGSNFTLKIRSTKLEDSAMYFCASSEGGFLYEQYFGPGTRLTVT.

Comments on this clonotype: It may be a read error: a sequence one base away is much more abundant. V and J are TRBV6-5 and TRBJ2-5; 7 nucleotides agree with TRBD1. The CDR3 contains 16 residues. J gave up 11 bases and V 7 bases, and 22 bases lay outside the gene matches. Germline assignment: CDR1 MNHEY and CDR2 SVGAGI. The CDR3 sequence is CASKGASTGRMREQYF. The CDR3 bases are TGTGCCAGCAAGGGAGCCTCGACAGGGCGAATGAGGGAGCAGTACTTC.

Here the CDR3 DNA reads TGTGCCAGCAGCCCGGGTGGCGGATTCGAGCAGTACTTC. It codes for CASSPGGGFEQYF. This chain links TRBV7-2 with TRBJ2-7; D is unresolved. There are 13 residues in the CDR3. From germline, CDR1 is SGHTA and CDR2 FQGNSA. V lost 5 bases and J 6 bases, leaving 14 bases between the germline ends.

The V call is TRBV6-6, the J call TRBJ2-7; no clear D gene. From germline, CDR1 is MNHNY and CDR2 SVGAGI (reference sequence). Trimming took 6 bases from V and 1 from J, leaving 13 bases between them. This CDR3 spans 14 amino acids. The CDR3 loop reads CASRIHGESYEQYF. The CDR3 region has the DNA TGTGCCAGCAGAATACATGGGGAATCCTACGAGCAGTACTTC.

This chain joins TRBV6-5 and TRBJ2-1, with TRBD1 matching over 10 bases. CDR3 length equals 19 residues. CDR1 is MNHEY, CDR2 SVGAGI, per germline. Trimming at V came to 7 bases and at J to 0 bases, leaving 15 bases not matched to a gene. In nucleotides, the CDR3 is TGTGCCAGCAATTATAAGACAGGGGGCTTGCGTAGCTCCTACAATGAGCAGTTCTTC. This encodes CASNYKTGGLRSSYNEQFF.

This clonotype was seen only a few times. The chain is built from TRBV4-1 and TRBJ2-1, with 10 bases fitting TRBD1. The CDR3 covers 15 residues. With 4 bases clipped from V and 4 bases from J, the junction kept 4 bases outside the gene matches. CDR1 is MGHRA, CDR2 YSYEKL, per germline. The CDR3 DNA sequence: TGCGCCAGCAGCCTAGGACAGGGGGAGTACAATGAGCAGTTCTTC. Its protein is CASSLGQGEYNEQFF.

This sequence joins TRBV12-3 or TRBV12-4 and TRBJ2-1, with 8 bases aligning to TRBD2. The CDR3 has 15 residues. V shed 3 bases, J shed 1 base, and the junction held 2 bases outside the gene matches. The CDR3 here is CASSFREGSYNEQFF. In DNA form, the CDR3 reads TGTGCCAGCAGTTTCCGGGAGGGGTCCTACAATGAGCAGTTCTTC.

This clonotype came up a few times. J is TRBJ2-1 and V is TRBV5-5; the D gene is possibly TRBD1 (6 bases). The V gene's germline CDR1 is SGHKS and CDR2 YYEKEE (reference sequence). Trimming stripped 4 bases from V and 5 bases from J, with 10 bases between. This CDR3 is built from 13 residues. DNA of the CDR3: TGTGCCAGCAGCCCGAGGACAGACAATGAGCAGTTCTTC. Residues: CASSPRTDNEQFF.

At least ten counts were recorded for this clonotype. The rearrangement links TRBV6-6 to TRBJ1-6; a weak D match, TRBD1 (5 bases). Trimming shortened V by 2 bases and J by 8 bases, and 7 bases separated the two germline ends. Germline-derived CDR1 and CDR2 are MNHNY and SVGAGI (reference sequence). CDR3 length: 13 amino acids. CDR3 residues: CASSYGGDSPLHF. CDR3 coding DNA: TGTGCCAGCAGTTACGGGGGTGATTCACCCCTCCACTTT.

Worth noting for this clonotype: Sequence at one end of the junction differs from germline and may be a read error. V gene TRBV7-2 combines with J gene TRBJ2-4; 9 bases map to TRBD2. The CDR3 consists of 14 residues. CDR1 is SGHTA, CDR2 FQGNSA, per germline. The CDR3: CASSLLAGGNIRYF. DNA of the CDR3: TGTGCCAGCAGCTTATTGGCGGGAGGGAACATTCGGTACTTC.

This clonotype has just a few counts. The rearrangement links TRBV5-5 to TRBJ2-7; D is unresolved. The J call is uncertain, as TRBJ2-5 better fits the DNA end. CDR1 and CDR2 (germline): SGHKS, YYEKEE (reference sequence). This CDR3 is 14 amino acids long. The CDR3 reads CASSVGDLGETQYF. The CDR3 DNA sequence: TGTGCCAGCAGCGTGGGTGACTTGGGGGAGACCCAGTACTTC.

V usage is TRBV20-1 and J usage is TRBJ2-4, with 9 bases lining up with TRBD2. Near its end, the DNA agrees better with TRBJ2-7, so the J call may be wrong. There are 14 residues in the CDR3. Germline V lookup: CDR1 DFQATT, CDR2 SNEGSKA (reference sequence). The CDR3 is CSARVEAGGREQYF. In DNA, the CDR3 is TGCAGTGCTAGAGTAGAAGCGGGAGGCCGCGAGCAGTACTTC.

This chain connects TRBV29-1 to TRBJ2-1, with TRBD2 as a possible D gene (7 bases). CDR3 length equals 14 residues. V lost 3 bases to trimming and J lost 6 bases, with 15 bases between them. Germline V gives CDR1 SQVTM, CDR2 ANQGSEA. This CDR3 is CSVEEGGGSNEQFF. CDR3 coding DNA: TGCAGCGTTGAGGAAGGGGGGGGTTCCAATGAGCAGTTCTTC.

The chain employs TRBV6-5 and TRBJ2-5; D tentatively fits TRBD1 or TRBD2 (5 bases each). The CDR3 runs 13 residues. Trimming took off 6 bases at V and 5 bases at J, with 13 bases between the two ends. Looked up from germline, CDR1 is MNHEY and CDR2 is SVGAGI. CDR3 sequence: CASSGGSGETQYF. DNA of the CDR3: TGTGCCAGCAGCGGAGGTTCAGGGGAGACCCAGTACTTC.

For this clonotype: A read error may produce the germline difference seen at one junction end. The chain uses TRBV6-5 and TRBJ2-2; D is possibly TRBD1 (5 bases). CDR1 is MNHEY and CDR2 is SVGAGI in the germline V gene. This CDR3 is built from 13 residues. CDR3 residues: CASSRTFTRELFF. Written as DNA, the CDR3 is TGTGCCAGCAGTCGGACATTCACCAGGGAGCTGTTTTTT.

The chain joins TRBV9 to TRBJ2-3; D gene unclear. The V gene lost 2 bases and the J gene lost 2 bases, with 9 bases spanning the gap. The germline V gene encodes CDR1 SGDLS and CDR2 YYNGEE. The CDR3 loop spans 14 amino acids. The CDR3 DNA is TGTGCCAGCAGCGTTGGGCAGACCACAGATACGCAGTATTTT. The encoded protein is CASSVGQTTDTQYF. Full variable domain (missing parts from reference TRBV9 and TRBJ2-3): DSGVTQTPKHLITATGQRVTLRCSPRSGDLSVYWYQQSLDQGLQFLIQYYNGEERAKGNILERFSAQQFPDLHSELNLSSLELGDSALYFCASSVGQTTDTQYFGPGTRLTVL.

This rearrangement joins TRBV28 to TRBJ2-6; D is ambiguous. The germline gives CDR1 MDHEN, CDR2 SYDVKM. Deletions cut 7 bases from V and 0 bases from J, with 10 bases between. This CDR3 is built from 15 residues. The CDR3: CASKNASSGANVLTF. The CDR3 DNA sequence: TGTGCCAGCAAAAACGCGAGCTCTGGGGCCAACGTCCTGACTTTC.

V is TRBV18 and J is TRBJ2-3; D might be TRBD2 (5 bases). Germline CDR1 reads KGHSH; CDR2 reads LQKENI. The V end was cut by 3 bases, the J end by 10 bases, with 14 bases between. The CDR3 has 13 residues. The CDR3 is CASSPPTGDAQYF. The CDR3, as DNA: TGTGCCAGCTCACCCCCAACCGGGGATGCGCAGTATTTT.

This clonotype turned up a few times. The CDR3 DNA reads TGCAGTGCTAGGTGGAGGGGGCTTTACGAGCAGTACTTC. Amino acids: CSARWRGLYEQYF. The chain joins TRBV20-1 to TRBJ2-7, with D maybe TRBD1 (7 bases). Germline V gene data show CDR1 as DFQATT and CDR2 as SNEGSKA (reference sequence). Trimming left V 3 bases short and J 4 bases short, with 13 bases between. This CDR3 contains 13 residues.